This T cell receptor beta chain was sequenced for a study of cytomegalovirus exposure and HLA in healthy donors. The assay was immunoSEQ multiplex PCR, and TCRdb's table has in-frame clones only and misses some. Among more than 110,000 clones listed, about 94% were seen once. V was clipped by 6 bases and J by 7 bases; unmatched bases: 6. The germline V gene encodes CDR1 MDHEN and CDR2 SYDVKM. The CDR3 has 13 residues. This sequence was found in a man younger than 35 in good health and CMV-seropositive. Sequenced material: PBMCs. The rearrangement links TRBV28 to TRBJ2-5; 9 bases match TRBD2. The CDR3 protein is CASRVAGVGTQYF. The CDR3 DNA sequence: TGTGCCAGCAGAGTAGCGGGAGTAGGGACCCAGTACTTC.